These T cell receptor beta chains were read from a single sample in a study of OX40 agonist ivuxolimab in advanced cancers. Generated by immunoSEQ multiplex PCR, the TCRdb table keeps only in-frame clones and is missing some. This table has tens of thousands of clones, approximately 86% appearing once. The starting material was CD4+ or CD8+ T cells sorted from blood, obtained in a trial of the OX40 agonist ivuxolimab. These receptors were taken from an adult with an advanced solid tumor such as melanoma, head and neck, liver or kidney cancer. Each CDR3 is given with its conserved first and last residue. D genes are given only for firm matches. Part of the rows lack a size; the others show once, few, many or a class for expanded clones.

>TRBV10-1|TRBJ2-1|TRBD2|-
CASGRALLYNEQFF
TGCGCCAGCGGGAGGGCCCTCCTCTACAATGAGCAGTTCTTC
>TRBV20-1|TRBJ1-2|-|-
CSASSNARDTF
TGCAGTGCTAGTTCCAATGCCCGGGACACCTTC
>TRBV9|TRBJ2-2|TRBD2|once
CASSLPLAGIHTGELFF
TGTGCCAGCAGCCTACCATTAGCGGGAATCCACACCGGGGAGCTGTTTTTT
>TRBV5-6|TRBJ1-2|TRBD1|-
CASSLGGTGDPYGYTF
TGTGCCAGCAGCTTGGGAGGGACAGGGGATCCTTATGGCTACACCTTC
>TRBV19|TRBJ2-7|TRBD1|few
CASSIDRPGQGIGEQYF
TGTGCCAGTAGTATAGATCGACCGGGACAGGGGATTGGCGAGCAGTACTTC
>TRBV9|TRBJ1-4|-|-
CASSVTGNEGEKLFF
TGTGCCAGCAGCGTGACCGGGAACGAGGGCGAAAAACTGTTTTTT
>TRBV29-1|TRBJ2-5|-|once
CSVTIPRGTQYF
TGCAGCGTGACTATACCGCGGGGGACCCAGTACTTC
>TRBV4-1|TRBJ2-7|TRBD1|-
CASSQYPGQGSREQYF
TGCGCCAGCAGCCAATACCCGGGACAGGGTTCGAGGGAGCAGTACTTC
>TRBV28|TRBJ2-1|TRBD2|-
CASSPSGSRYNEQFF
TGTGCCAGCAGTCCAAGCGGGAGTCGGTACAATGAGCAGTTCTTC
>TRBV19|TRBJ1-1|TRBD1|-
CATQGQGNREYTEAFF
TGTGCTACCCAGGGACAGGGGAATCGAGAGTACACTGAAGCTTTCTTT
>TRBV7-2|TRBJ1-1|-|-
CASSVGEATEAFF
TGTGCCAGCAGCGTAGGGGAAGCCACTGAAGCTTTCTTT
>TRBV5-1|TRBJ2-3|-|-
CASSLTLQGGTDTQYF
TGCGCCAGCAGCTTGACCTTACAGGGTGGCACAGATACGCAGTATTTT
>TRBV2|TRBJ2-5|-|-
CASSEPRARETQYF
TGTGCCAGCAGTGAACCCCGGGCGAGGGAGACCCAGTACTTC
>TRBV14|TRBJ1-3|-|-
CASSELEPGNTIYF
TGTGCCAGCAGCGAGTTAGAGCCCGGGAACACCATATATTTT
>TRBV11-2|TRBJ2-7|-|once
CASSSNPDGYEQYF
TGTGCCAGCAGCTCAAATCCGGACGGCTACGAGCAGTACTTC
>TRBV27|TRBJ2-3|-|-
CASSLRAGNPTDTQYF
TGTGCCAGCAGTTTAAGGGCCGGGAATCCCACAGATACGCAGTATTTT
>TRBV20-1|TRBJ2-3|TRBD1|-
CSAPRTGTQYF
TGCAGTGCTCCTAGGACAGGAACGCAGTATTTT
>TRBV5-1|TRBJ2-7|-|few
CASSDAYEQYF
TGCGCCAGCAGCGACGCCTACGAGCAGTACTTC
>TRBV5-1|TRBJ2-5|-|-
CATRGGPQETQYF
TGCGCCACCCGAGGCGGACCCCAAGAGACCCAGTACTTC
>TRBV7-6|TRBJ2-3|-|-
CASSFTAGYTDTQYF
TGTGCCAGCAGCTTTACGGCGGGATACACAGATACGCAGTATTTT
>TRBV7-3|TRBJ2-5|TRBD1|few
CASSLNQGAEETQYF
TGTGCCAGCAGCTTAAATCAGGGGGCGGAGGAGACCCAGTACTTC
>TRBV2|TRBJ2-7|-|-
CASSVEGLNEQYF
TGTGCCAGCAGTGTAGAGGGTTTAAACGAGCAGTACTTC
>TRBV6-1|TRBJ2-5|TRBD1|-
CASRETGGVETQYF
TGTGCCAGCAGGGAGACAGGGGGTGTAGAGACCCAGTACTTC
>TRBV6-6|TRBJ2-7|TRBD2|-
CASKVGGESSYEQYF
TGTGCCAGCAAAGTTGGGGGGGAGAGCTCCTACGAGCAGTACTTC
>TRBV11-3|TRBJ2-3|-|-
CASSNRDGTDTQYF
TGTGCCAGCAGCAACCGGGACGGCACAGATACGCAGTATTTT
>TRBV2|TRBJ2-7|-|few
CASSDLQLSYEQYF
TGTGCCAGCAGTGATTTGCAGCTATCCTACGAGCAGTACTTC
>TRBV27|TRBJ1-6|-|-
CASSLGLHSPLHF
TGTGCCAGCAGTCTGGGTCTTCATTCACCCCTCCACTTT
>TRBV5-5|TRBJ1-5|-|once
CASSFGVYSNQPQHF
TGTGCCAGCAGCTTTGGGGTATATAGCAATCAGCCCCAGCATTTT
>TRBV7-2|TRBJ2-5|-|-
CASSLEGLGETQYF
TGTGCCAGCAGCTTAGAGGGACTCGGAGAGACCCAGTACTTC
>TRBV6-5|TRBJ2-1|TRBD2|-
CASSYSKLAGANEQFF
TGTGCCAGCAGTTACTCGAAGCTAGCGGGAGCGAATGAGCAGTTCTTC
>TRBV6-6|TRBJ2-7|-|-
CASSYSFRAGSYEQYF
TGTGCCAGCAGTTACTCGTTTAGGGCGGGCTCCTACGAGCAGTACTTC
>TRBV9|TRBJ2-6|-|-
CASSAVDRYSGANVLTF
TGTGCCAGCAGCGCTGTCGACAGATACTCTGGGGCCAACGTCCTGACTTTC
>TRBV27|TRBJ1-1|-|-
CASSFVPGVTEAFF
TGTGCCAGCAGTTTCGTTCCGGGGGTTACTGAAGCTTTCTTT
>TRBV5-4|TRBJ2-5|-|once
CATIGGLHEGEQYF
TGTGCCACCATTGGGGGACTCCACGAGGGAGAGCAGTACTTC
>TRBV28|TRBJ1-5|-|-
CASSVPQGKNQPQHF
TGTGCCAGCAGTGTCCCCCAGGGCAAGAATCAGCCCCAGCATTTT
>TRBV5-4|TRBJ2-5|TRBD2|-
CASSLGERDLGETQYF
TGTGCCAGCAGCTTGGGGGAGCGGGACTTGGGAGAGACCCAGTACTTC
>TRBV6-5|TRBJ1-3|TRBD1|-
CASSVDRGSGNTIYF
TGTGCCAGCAGCGTAGACAGGGGGAGTGGAAACACCATATATTTT
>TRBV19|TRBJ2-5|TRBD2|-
CASSAGVSQETQYF
TGTGCCAGTAGCGCGGGAGTCTCCCAAGAGACCCAGTACTTC
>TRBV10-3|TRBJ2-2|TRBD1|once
CAISESIQGSGGELFF
TGTGCCATCAGTGAGTCCATACAGGGGAGTGGCGGGGAGCTGTTTTTT
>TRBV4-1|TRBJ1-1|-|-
CASSQVQGGDTEAFF
TGCGCCAGCAGCCAAGTACAGGGAGGTGACACTGAAGCTTTCTTT
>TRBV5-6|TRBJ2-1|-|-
CASSLEAAYNEQFF
TGTGCCAGCAGCTTGGAGGCAGCCTACAATGAGCAGTTCTTC
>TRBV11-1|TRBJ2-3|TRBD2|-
CASSFRTSGDTQYF
TGTGCCAGCAGCTTCAGGACTAGTGGGGATACGCAGTATTTT
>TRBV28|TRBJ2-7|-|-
CASSPPDNFYEQYF
TGTGCCAGCAGTCCTCCGGACAATTTTTACGAGCAGTACTTC
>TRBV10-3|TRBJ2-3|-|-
CAIKDSSDTQYF
TGTGCCATCAAGGATAGCTCAGATACGCAGTATTTT